Following are 10 T cell receptor beta chains from one sample sequenced in a study of glioma-infiltrating T cells after dendritic cell vaccination. Libraries were prepared by immunoSEQ multiplex PCR; TCRdb keeps only in-frame clonotypes and omits some of them. The table records fewer than 110,000 clones, roughly four fifths of them present only once. This material consisted of blood, taken before dendritic cell vaccination. Receptors originate from a human donor with glioblastoma.

The chain is built from TRBV5-4 and TRBJ2-7, with D possibly matching TRBD2 (6 bases). Germline V CDR1 and CDR2: SGHNT, YYREEE (reference sequence). Trimming removed 0 bases at V and 0 bases at J, with 13 bases between. The CDR3 covers 16 residues. In DNA, the CDR3 is TGTGCCAGCAGCTTGGGATGGGACTTAAGCTCCTACGAGCAGTACTTC. Translated, it gives CASSLGWDLSSYEQYF.

J is TRBJ1-3 and V is TRBV18, with D perhaps matching TRBD1 (6 bases). V lost 4 bases to trimming and J lost 2 bases, with 12 bases between them. Germline V lookup: CDR1 KGHSH, CDR2 LQKENI. CDR3 size: 15 residues. The CDR3 nucleotides are TGTGCCAGCTCACAAGAACAGGGTACTGGAAACACCATATATTTT. It translates to CASSQEQGTGNTIYF.

This sequence joins TRBV4-2 and TRBJ2-5; a possible D gene is TRBD2 (5 bases). CDR3 length: 15 residues. The germline gives CDR1 LGHNA, CDR2 YNFKEQ. The V and J ends lost 1 base and 1 base respectively, with 10 bases between them. The CDR3 nucleotides are TGTGCCAGCAGCCAAGTCCTTAGCGCCCAAGAGACCCAGTACTTC. The encoded protein is CASSQVLSAQETQYF.

In this sample, this clone turned up a few times. The gene calls are TRBV30 and TRBJ2-1, with unresolved D. The CDR3 length is 12 residues. The germline V and J ends were trimmed by 4 bases and 9 bases, with 13 bases remaining between them. Looked up from germline, CDR1 is GTSNPN and CDR2 is SVGIG (reference sequence). The CDR3 loop is CAWTNGRGEQFF. The CDR3 coding sequence is TGTGCCTGGACAAATGGTCGCGGTGAGCAGTTCTTC.

A few counts support this clone. This chain links TRBV6-1 with TRBJ1-3; no clear D. The germline CDR1 and CDR2 sequences are MNHNS and SASEGT. There are 14 residues in the CDR3. The ends were cut back, 6 bases at V and 2 bases at J, with 11 bases in the middle. The DNA of the CDR3 is TGTGCCAGCAGCCAGACTGGAACTGGAAACACCATATATTTT. Residues: CASSQTGTGNTIYF.

In DNA, the CDR3 is TGTGCCAGCACACTGGGGGGTACGCAGTATTTT. This sequence encodes CASTLGGTQYF. This chain links TRBV7-2 with TRBJ2-3; D is possibly TRBD2 (6 bases). The germline CDR1 and CDR2 sequences are SGHTA and FQGNSA. Deletions cut 7 bases from V and 8 bases from J, with 10 bases between. The CDR3 runs 11 residues.

The chain couples TRBV19 to TRBJ1-2; TRBD1 matches at 8 bases. Germline CDR1 LNHDA, CDR2 SQIVND (reference sequence). CDR3 length: 14 amino acids. Trimming at V came to 9 bases and at J to 4 bases, leaving 10 bases not matched to a gene. The CDR3: CASNEQGDSYGYTF. In nucleotides, the CDR3 is TGTGCCAGCAACGAACAGGGGGATTCCTATGGCTACACCTTC.

V usage is TRBV15 and J usage is TRBJ2-3; a possible D gene is TRBD2 (6 bases). This CDR3 has 16 residues. Germline loops: CDR1 LNHNV, CDR2 YYDKDF (reference sequence). The ends were cut back, 0 bases at V and 1 base at J, with 11 bases in the middle. The CDR3 sequence is CATSRDSGQGTDTQYF. In nucleotides, the CDR3 is TGTGCCACCAGCAGAGATAGCGGTCAGGGCACAGATACGCAGTATTTT.

V is TRBV10-3 and J is TRBJ1-2, with 11 bases matching TRBD1. Unmatched junction bases numbered 8, after V lost 0 bases and J lost 8 bases. Germline V gives CDR1 ENHRY, CDR2 SYGVKD. The CDR3 loop spans 16 amino acids. The CDR3, as DNA: TGTGCCATCAGTGAGTCTAGAGGACAGGGGGCGGAAGGCTACACCTTC. This codes for CAISESRGQGAEGYTF.

J is TRBJ1-2 and V is TRBV18; 10 bases agree with TRBD1. Germline V gives CDR1 KGHSH, CDR2 LQKENI. J gave up 5 bases and V 3 bases, and 6 bases lay outside the gene matches. The CDR3 loop spans 15 amino acids. Written as DNA, the CDR3 is TGTGCCAGCTCACCCGCCGGGACAGGGGATTATGGCTACACCTTC. It encodes CASSPAGTGDYGYTF.